This T cell receptor (beta chain) was recovered during a study of blood T cell repertoires in COVID-19. Overall study context: Material from acute and convalescent COVID-19 was sourced from the United States, Italy and Spain. Nucleic acid was either cDNA or gDNA, and it came from T cells, B-cell-depleted T cells, or PBMCs.

In the original processing: Nucleated cell number was recorded as an estimate derived from reference gene primer amplification. TCRdb keeps only in-frame clones here, not all; method: immunoSEQ multiplex PCR. V, J and clone size reflect that table, while D and trimming were determined from the DNA. The table has 130,000 to 150,000 clones, around four fifths seen once. Per germline, CDR1 SGHVS and CDR2 FNYEAQ. The trim removed 1 base at V and 6 bases at J, leaving 7 bases unmatched. This CDR3 region has 17 residues. The sample was peripheral blood. The chain has TRBV7-6 and TRBJ2-2, with 11 bases that match TRBD1. This TCR was sampled from a human donor in a cohort sampled during active COVID-19. As DNA, the CDR3 is TGTGCCAGCAGCTTAGGCGCCGCGGGACAGGGGGCCGGGGAGCTGTTTTTT. It yields the protein CASSLGAAGQGAGELFF.